The 20 T cell receptor beta chains below come from one sample, sequenced in a study of human T cells and chemical hapten exposure. Time point denoted: patch test 2, 6 weeks after DPC sensitization. Treatment of the sample: therapeutic diphenylcyclopropenone sensitization with weekly scalp DPC. MiXCR was run by TCRdb on the RACE reads, yielding one entry per CDR3 protein. The table includes about 70,000 distinct CDR3 sequences, 6.5% to 10% detected once. The material sequenced was whole blood, taken in connection with sensitization to the hapten diphenylcyclopropenone (DPC). Every receptor here comes from a woman aged 50 to 60 with alopecia areata. Some clones in this sample may be carry-over from other donors' samples.

In this sample, this clonotype turned up many times. The chain carries TRBV19 and TRBJ1-4, with 9 bases aligning to TRBD1. V shed 0 bases, J shed 4 bases, and the junction held 15 bases outside the gene matches. Germline lookup yields CDR1 LNHDA and CDR2 SQIVND (reference sequence). This CDR3 has 20 residues. The CDR3 DNA reads TGTGCCAGTAGTATAGATCTTCGCAGGACAGGGGTCGTGCATAATGAAAAACTGTTTTTT. The encoded protein is CASSIDLRRTGVVHNEKLFF.

This chain joins TRBV20-1 and TRBJ1-5; 9 nucleotides align to TRBD1. The germline gives CDR1 DFQATT, CDR2 SNEGSKA (reference sequence). The CDR3 is made up of 13 amino acids. With V trimmed by 6 bases and J by 7 bases, 7 bases remained unmatched. The DNA of the CDR3 is TGCAGTGCGGGTGGACAGGGGTGGCAGCCCCAGCATTTT. Residues: CSAGGQGWQPQHF.

This clonotype was detected a few times. The V and J genes are TRBV29-1 and TRBJ2-3; the match to TRBD1 covers 8 bases. Germline loops: CDR1 SQVTM, CDR2 ANQGSEA. The CDR3 is 14 residues long. The junction had 8 bases not matched to a gene; V was cut back by 6 bases and J by 3 bases. The CDR3 loop reads CSVKDRVGTDTQYF. The CDR3 bases are TGCAGCGTCAAGGACAGGGTGGGGACAGATACGCAGTATTTT.

This clonotype was observed a few times. The chain employs TRBV9 and TRBJ2-3; D is unclear. CDR1 and CDR2 (germline): SGDLS, YYNGEE. This CDR3 contains 13 residues. Deletions cut 4 bases from V and 2 bases from J, with 8 bases between. The CDR3 DNA follows: TGTGCCAGCAGCCCCCTCAACACAGATACGCAGTATTTT. Protein product: CASSPLNTDTQYF. Combining the CDR3 with reference TRBV9 and TRBJ2-3 gives the whole variable domain DSGVTQTPKHLITATGQRVTLRCSPRSGDLSVYWYQQSLDQGLQFLIQYYNGEERAKGNILERFSAQQFPDLHSELNLSSLELGDSALYFCASSPLNTDTQYFGPGTRLTVL.

This clonotype was counted ten times or more. The CDR3 spells CSARTSGSYEQYF. The CDR3 region has the DNA TGCAGTGCTCGGACTAGCGGTTCCTACGAGCAGTACTTC. This chain joins TRBV20-1 and TRBJ2-7; 10 nucleotides match TRBD2. This CDR3 has 13 amino acids. Trimming removed 5 bases from V and 1 base from J; junction bases left unmatched: 2. Germline lookup yields CDR1 DFQATT and CDR2 SNEGSKA (reference sequence).

This clonotype was seen a few times. The CDR3 reads CATSIGENTEAFF. For the CDR3, the DNA is TGTGCCACTTCCATAGGAGAGAACACTGAAGCTTTCTTT. This chain connects TRBV27 to TRBJ1-1; D is unresolved. Trimming shortened V by 10 bases and J by 1 base, and 13 bases separated the two germline ends. CDR1 and CDR2 (germline): MNHEY, SMNVEV (reference sequence). CDR3 size: 13 residues.

The genes are TRBV6-2 or TRBV6-3 and TRBJ2-1; 9 bases align to TRBD1. J was trimmed by 4 bases and V by 6 bases; bases with no gene match: 7. The germline V gene has CDR1 MNHEY and CDR2 SVGEGT. This CDR3 is 15 amino acids long. DNA for the CDR3: TGTGCCAGCAGCATACAGGGGGCGGGTTACAATGAGCAGTTCTTC. The encoded protein is CASSIQGAGYNEQFF.

This clonotype was counted a few times. The chain has TRBV9 and TRBJ2-2; no reliable D call. Germline CDR1 is SGDLS and CDR2 is YYNGEE. V was shortened by 4 bases and J by 3 bases, with 10 bases between the two germline ends. CDR3 length equals 14 residues. CDR3 nucleotide sequence: TGTGCCAGCAGCCCATATGAGTACACCGGGGAGCTGTTTTTT. This gives the protein CASSPYEYTGELFF.

This clonotype was found a few times. The chain carries TRBV6-1 and TRBJ2-1, with TRBD2 identical over 11 bases. The CDR3 contains 17 residues. Germline CDR1 is MNHNS and CDR2 is SASEGT. Trimming cost V 7 bases and J 2 bases; bases outside gene matches: 10. CDR3 DNA: TGTGCCAGCATACCGCCTAGCGGGGGGACCCCCTACAATGAGCAGTTCTTC. This sequence encodes CASIPPSGGTPYNEQFF.

This clonotype was counted only a few times. The chain is built from TRBV29-1 and TRBJ1-1; D is uncertain. The CDR3 length is 11 residues. Trimming removed 4 bases at V and 4 bases at J, with 7 bases between. Germline-derived CDR1 and CDR2 are SQVTM and ANQGSEA. In DNA form, the CDR3 reads TGCAGCGTTGCTAGAACCACTGAAGCTTTCTTT. This codes for CSVARTTEAFF.

This clonotype was counted many times. This chain links TRBV10-2 with TRBJ2-1; D gene uncertain. V lost 3 bases, J lost 7 bases, and 7 bases lay in between. CDR1 and CDR2 (germline): WSHSY, SAAADI. CDR3 length equals 12 residues. CDR3 sequence reads: CASSEYRNEQFF. CDR3 nucleotides: TGCGCCAGCAGTGAATATCGGAATGAGCAGTTCTTC.

The J gene is TRBJ2-7, the V gene TRBV12-3 or TRBV12-4, with unresolved D. The V and J ends lost 3 bases and 2 bases respectively, with 17 bases between them. This CDR3 has 16 residues. Written as DNA, the CDR3 is TGTGCCAGCAGTTTGAATGGGCCATCCTTAACCTACGAGCAGTACTTC. Amino acids: CASSLNGPSLTYEQYF.

In DNA, the CDR3 is TGTGCCAGCTCACCACGGGACTATGGCTACACCTTC. The encoded protein is CASSPRDYGYTF. This chain connects TRBV18 to TRBJ1-2; no reliable D call. Trimming removed 1 base from V and 3 bases from J, with 3 bases in between. This CDR3 region has 12 residues. Germline-derived CDR1 and CDR2 are KGHSH and LQKENI.

This clonotype was picked up many times. The rearrangement uses TRBV5-1 and TRBJ1-4; D is perhaps TRBD1 (5 bases). The CDR3 has 16 amino acids. CDR1 is SGHRS and CDR2 is YFSETQ in the germline V gene. Trimming pared 0 bases from V and 7 bases from J, leaving 16 bases between. The DNA for the CDR3 is TGCGCCAGCAGCTTGGCCCCCAGGGTCGAGGGTGAAAAACTGTTTTTT. Its protein product is CASSLAPRVEGEKLFF.

The sample holds a few counts of this clonotype. Here the CDR3 DNA reads TGTGCCAGCAGCCGCCCCGTGACAGGTGGTGGAGGGGAGCTGTTTTTT. Translating it yields CASSRPVTGGGGELFF. This sequence joins TRBV5-4 and TRBJ2-2; perhaps TRBD1 as D (6 bases). This CDR3 comprises 16 residues. V lost 4 bases and J lost 8, with 21 bases in between. Per germline, CDR1 SGHNT and CDR2 YYREEE (reference sequence).

The table lists this clonotype with many counts. The rearrangement links TRBV15 to TRBJ1-5; TRBD1 matches 8 bases. The germline CDR1 and CDR2 sequences are LNHNV and YYDKDF (reference sequence). Trimming removed 0 bases from V and 5 bases from J; junction bases left unmatched: 9. The CDR3 runs to 17 residues. CDR3 region: CATSRDQTGDDDQPQHF. The DNA of the CDR3 is TGTGCCACCAGCAGAGATCAGACAGGGGACGACGATCAGCCCCAGCATTTT.

This sequence joins TRBV28 and TRBJ2-1; D tentatively fits TRBD1 or TRBD2 (5 bases each). Germline V gene lookup returns CDR1 MDHEN and CDR2 SYDVKM. Trimming left V 6 bases short and J 1 base short, with 13 bases between. The CDR3 contains 15 residues. For the CDR3, the DNA is TGTGCCAGCAGGCCCGGGACGGCTTCCTACAATGAGCAGTTCTTC. Protein: CASRPGTASYNEQFF.

The chain has TRBV19 and TRBJ2-5; D uncertain. V lost 9 bases and J lost 4, with 9 bases in between. The CDR3 loop spans 11 amino acids. Germline assignment: CDR1 LNHDA and CDR2 SQIVND (reference sequence). The CDR3 loop reads CASRWGETQYF. In nucleotides, the CDR3 is TGTGCCAGCAGGTGGGGAGAGACCCAGTACTTC.

This clonotype was detected only a few times. CDR3 residues: CSVEERRGYGYTF. The CDR3 coding sequence is TGCAGCGTTGAAGAGAGGAGGGGTTATGGCTACACCTTC. V gene TRBV29-1 combines with J gene TRBJ1-2; possible D gene TRBD1, 5 bases. CDR1 and CDR2 (germline): SQVTM, ANQGSEA. This CDR3 comprises 13 residues. V was pared by 0 bases and J by 5 bases, with 10 bases between.

In this sample, this clonotype turned up many times. This rearrangement joins TRBV10-3 to TRBJ2-7, with D tentatively TRBD1 (5 bases). This CDR3 spans 15 amino acids. Trimming removed 0 bases at V and 5 bases at J, with 14 bases between. Per germline, CDR1 ENHRY and CDR2 SYGVKD. The DNA of the CDR3 is TGTGCCATCAGTGAGTCGCCAGGGCCCGAGAACGAGCAGTACTTC. This codes for CAISESPGPENEQYF.